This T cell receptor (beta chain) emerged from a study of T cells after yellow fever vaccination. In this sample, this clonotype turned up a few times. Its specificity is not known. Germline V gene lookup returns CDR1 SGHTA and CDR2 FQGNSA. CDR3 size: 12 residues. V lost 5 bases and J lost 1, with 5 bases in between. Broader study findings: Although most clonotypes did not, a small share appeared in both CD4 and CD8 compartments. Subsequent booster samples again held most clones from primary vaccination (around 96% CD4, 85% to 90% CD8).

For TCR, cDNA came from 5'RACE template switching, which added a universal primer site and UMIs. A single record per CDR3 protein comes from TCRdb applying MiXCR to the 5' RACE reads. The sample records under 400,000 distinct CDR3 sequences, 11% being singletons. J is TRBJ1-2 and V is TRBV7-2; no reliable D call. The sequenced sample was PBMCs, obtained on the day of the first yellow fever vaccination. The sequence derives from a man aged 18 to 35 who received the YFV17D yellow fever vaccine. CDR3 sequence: CASSADNYGYTF. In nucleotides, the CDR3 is TGTGCCAGCAGCGCAGATAACTATGGCTACACCTTC.